A single sample is the source of the 32 T cell receptor beta chains below, sequenced in a study of cytomegalovirus exposure and HLA in healthy donors. Method: immunoSEQ multiplex PCR; TCRdb's copy keeps in-frame clones and lacks some. In the table there are over 250,000 clones, just over 85% of which are singletons. Input material: PBMCs. The receptors were sampled from a woman between 18 and 29 years old in good health and CMV-seronegative.

The genes are TRBV19 and TRBJ1-1; D possibly corresponds to TRBD1 (6 bases). This CDR3 region has 15 residues. Germline CDR1 is LNHDA and CDR2 is SQIVND (reference sequence). Between the trimmed V and J ends, which lost 5 bases and 3 bases, there was a span of 16 bases. The chain's CDR3 is CASSLQGRVDTEAFF. Here the CDR3 DNA reads TGTGCCAGTAGTCTACAGGGTAGGGTCGACACTGAAGCTTTCTTT. The variable domain in full, completed from reference TRBV19 and TRBJ1-1, reads DGGITQSPKYLFRKEGQNVTLSCEQNLNHDAMYWYRQDPGQGLRLIYYSQIVNDFQKGDIAEGYSVSREKKESFPLTVTSAQKNPTAFYLCASSLQGRVDTEAFFGQGTRLTVV.

V and J are TRBV25-1 and TRBJ1-6; a weak D match, TRBD1 (5 bases). V shed 6 bases and J shed 5 bases, with 11 bases lying between them. CDR1 and CDR2 from the germline V gene are MGHDK and SYGVNS. This CDR3 is 14 amino acids long. The chain's CDR3 is CASRTGINNSPLHF. For the CDR3, the DNA is TGTGCCAGCAGAACAGGAATCAATAATTCACCCCTCCACTTT.

In regard to this clone: This CDR3 is also generated by other DNA sequences in the sample. The CDR3 nucleotides are TGCGCCAGCAGCTTGCGGCAGGGGGCCTACGAGCAGTACTTC. Amino acids: CASSLRQGAYEQYF. This chain uses TRBV5-1 with TRBJ2-7, with 7 bases fitting TRBD1. This CDR3 spans 14 amino acids. CDR1 and CDR2 from the germline V gene are SGHRS and YFSETQ. V was clipped by 1 base and J by 2 bases; unmatched bases: 3.

The chain links TRBV5-1 to TRBJ1-2; D is ambiguous. CDR3 size: 12 residues. The germline CDR1 and CDR2 sequences are SGHRS and YFSETQ. The V gene lost 2 bases and the J gene lost 7 bases, with 9 bases spanning the gap. CDR3 coding DNA: TGCGCCAGCAGCTTTGCGGGCCTTGGCTACACCTTC. Its translation is CASSFAGLGYTF. The entire variable domain, with the rest obtained from reference TRBV5-1 and TRBJ1-2, is as follows: KAGVTQTPRYLIKTRGQQVTLSCSPISGHRSVSWYQQTPGQGLQFLFEYFSETQRNKGNFPGRFSGRQFSNSRSEMNVSTLELGDSALYLCASSFAGLGYTFGSGTRLTVV.

V usage is TRBV9 and J usage is TRBJ1-2; D gene uncertain. This CDR3 is built from 13 residues. With 3 bases removed from V and 4 bases from J, the gap between germline ends came to 10 bases. Germline V gene data show CDR1 as SGDLS and CDR2 as YYNGEE. Written as DNA, the CDR3 is TGTGCCAGCAGCGCACGCGGTTCCTATGGCTACACCTTC. Protein product: CASSARGSYGYTF.

The genes are TRBV27 and TRBJ2-7; a possible D gene is TRBD1 (6 bases). CDR3 length: 15 amino acids. Between the trimmed V and J ends, which lost 6 bases and 0 bases, there was a span of 15 bases. Germline V gene data show CDR1 as MNHEY and CDR2 as SMNVEV (reference sequence). The CDR3: CASRAQGTFSYEQYF. DNA of the CDR3: TGTGCCAGCAGAGCACAGGGCACCTTCTCCTACGAGCAGTACTTC.

The genes are TRBV6-5 and TRBJ1-5; D may be TRBD1 (5 bases). Trimming removed 0 bases at V and 1 base at J, with 10 bases between. Germline loops: CDR1 MNHEY, CDR2 SVGAGI. The CDR3 runs to 16 residues. The CDR3 here is CASSYSMGGSNQPQHF. The CDR3 region has the DNA TGTGCCAGCAGTTACTCGATGGGGGGAAGCAATCAGCCCCAGCATTTT.

V and J are TRBV28 and TRBJ2-1; TRBD2 aligns across 8 bases. Losses at the gene ends were 8 bases for V and 1 base for J; bases not matched to a gene: 7. The CDR3 totals 15 residues. Germline assignment: CDR1 MDHEN and CDR2 SYDVKM. CDR3: CASGTGGTSYNEQFF. The CDR3, as DNA: TGTGCCAGCGGGACGGGGGGGACTTCCTACAATGAGCAGTTCTTC.

This chain joins TRBV10-1 and TRBJ1-5, with D hard to call. Trimming took 0 bases from V and 6 from J, leaving 9 bases between them. Germline-derived CDR1 and CDR2 are WNHNN and SYGVQD (reference sequence). The CDR3 loop spans 14 amino acids. Here the CDR3 reads CASSESSKIQPQHF. DNA for the CDR3: TGCGCCAGCAGTGAGTCGTCAAAAATTCAGCCCCAGCATTTT.

This clone was observed a few times. This chain links TRBV6-6 with TRBJ2-2; D is undetermined. Germline V gene lookup returns CDR1 MNHNY and CDR2 SVGAGI (reference sequence). Trimming shortened V by 8 bases and J by 6 bases, and 10 bases separated the two germline ends. The CDR3 spans 12 residues. CDR3 sequence: CASASSAGELFF. The CDR3 DNA follows: TGTGCCAGCGCTAGTTCTGCCGGGGAGCTGTTTTTT.

The CDR3 loop is CASSATGTSGGDEQFF. CDR3 in DNA: TGTGCCAGCAGCGCTACCGGGACTAGCGGGGGCGATGAGCAGTTCTTC. The chain recombines TRBV11-3 with TRBJ2-1, with TRBD2 matching 14 bases. With 5 bases clipped from V and 8 bases from J, the junction kept 8 bases outside the gene matches. There are 16 residues in the CDR3. Germline CDR1 and CDR2: SGHNT and YENEEA.

J is TRBJ1-3 and V is TRBV10-1; tentatively, D is TRBD1 (6 bases). The length of the CDR3 is 15 residues. CDR1 and CDR2 from the germline V gene are WNHNN and SYGVQD (reference sequence). Trimming pared 0 bases from V and 1 base from J, leaving 7 bases between. The CDR3: CASSESGTSGNTIYF. CDR3 in DNA: TGCGCCAGCAGTGAGTCCGGGACATCTGGAAACACCATATATTTT.

The V call is TRBV6-4, the J call TRBJ1-6; 9 positions agree with TRBD1. The CDR3 loop spans 15 amino acids. With 5 bases clipped from V and 7 bases from J, the junction kept 6 bases outside the gene matches. Germline-derived CDR1 and CDR2 are MRHNA and SNTAGT. CDR3 loop: CASSSKGQGNSPLHF. In nucleotides, the CDR3 is TGTGCCAGCAGTAGCAAGGGACAGGGAAATTCACCCCTCCACTTT.

This rearrangement joins TRBV15 to TRBJ2-7, with D unresolved. Trimming removed 0 bases at V and 4 bases at J, with 7 bases between. Germline V gene sequence: CDR1 LNHNV, CDR2 YYDKDF (reference sequence). This CDR3 contains 13 residues. CDR3 DNA: TGTGCCACCAGCAGAGATACCAGGTACGAGCAGTACTTC. This translates into CATSRDTRYEQYF.

This chain uses TRBV6-5 with TRBJ1-3, with 9 bases aligning to TRBD1. The CDR3 extends over 15 amino acids. V lost 2 bases and J lost 3; bases outside the gene matches: 2. CDR1 and CDR2 (germline): MNHEY, SVGAGI. CDR3 DNA: TGTGCCAGCAGTTACCGGACAGGGGATGGAAACACCATATATTTT. Translating it yields CASSYRTGDGNTIYF.

This chain links TRBV7-3 with TRBJ1-1, with D perhaps matching TRBD1 (5 bases). Germline V CDR1 and CDR2: SGHTA, FQGTGA. The CDR3 totals 13 residues. Trimming left V 5 bases short and J 5 bases short, with 12 bases between. The CDR3 DNA follows: TGTGCCAGCAGCACTCAGGGTACGACTGAAGCTTTCTTT. Protein sequence: CASSTQGTTEAFF.

The chain couples TRBV6-5 to TRBJ1-2; no clear D. Trimming left V 0 bases short and J 8 bases short, with 13 bases between. The CDR3 consists of 14 residues. Per the germline V gene, CDR1 is MNHEY and CDR2 is SVGAGI. The DNA of the CDR3 is TGTGCCAGCAGTTACTCAGGGAGTCGAGAGGGCTACACCTTC. Its protein product is CASSYSGSREGYTF.

The chain joins TRBV6-6 to TRBJ2-7; D might be TRBD1 (5 bases). There are 14 residues in the CDR3. Trimming pared 6 bases from V and 5 bases from J, leaving 17 bases between. Germline V gene lookup returns CDR1 MNHNY and CDR2 SVGAGI (reference sequence). CDR3 coding DNA: TGTGCCAGCAGCCAAGTCCAGGGTAGCAACGAGCAGTACTTC. Its protein is CASSQVQGSNEQYF.

The chain combines TRBV7-2 with TRBJ1-2; maybe TRBD1 (5 bases). V lost 3 bases and J lost 7, with 18 bases in between. Germline CDR1 is SGHTA and CDR2 is FQGNSA. This CDR3 has 15 residues. In DNA, the CDR3 is TGTGCCAGCAGCTTCAGGGTCTCGATCCTGACTGGCTACACCTTC. Amino acids: CASSFRVSILTGYTF.

This clone was recorded only once. The rearrangement uses TRBV6-6 and TRBJ2-5; 9 bases fit TRBD1. The CDR3 has 16 residues. Germline assignment: CDR1 MNHNY and CDR2 SVGAGI (reference sequence). J gave up 2 bases and V 4 bases, and 8 bases lay outside the gene matches. CDR3 loop: CASSSRPGQGQETQYF. As DNA, the CDR3 is TGTGCCAGCAGTTCCCGCCCGGGACAGGGTCAAGAGACCCAGTACTTC.

The gene calls are TRBV6-5 and TRBJ2-3; 9 bases map to TRBD2. Trimming at V came to 6 bases and at J to 4 bases, leaving 8 bases not matched to a gene. CDR3 size: 15 residues. Germline CDR1 and CDR2: MNHEY and SVGAGI. CDR3 region: CASRRYGLASDTQYF. The CDR3 DNA follows: TGTGCCAGCAGACGCTATGGACTAGCGTCAGATACGCAGTATTTT.

This chain connects TRBV27 to TRBJ2-1; TRBD2 might be the D (6 bases). CDR1 MNHEY and CDR2 SMNVEV come from the germline V gene (reference sequence). Trimming stripped 6 bases from V and 9 bases from J, with 15 bases between. The CDR3 runs 13 residues. The CDR3 protein is CASRRGLGPEQFF. CDR3 bases: TGTGCCAGCAGGCGGGGACTCGGGCCTGAGCAGTTCTTC.

On this clone: At one boundary the junction diverges from the germline segment, which might be a read error. The rearrangement links TRBV7-7 to TRBJ2-1, with 16 bases lining up with TRBD2. Germline CDR1 and CDR2: SSHAT and FNYEAQ (reference sequence). This CDR3 contains 18 residues. CDR3 region: CASSLVGTSGGAYNEQFF. CDR3 sequence (DNA): TGTGCTAGCAGCTTAGTTGGGACTAGCGGGGGGGCGTACAATGAGCAGTTCTTC.

This rearrangement joins TRBV5-1 to TRBJ2-1; D possibly corresponds to TRBD1 (5 bases). Trimming took off 3 bases at V and 6 bases at J, with 13 bases between the two ends. The CDR3 contains 14 residues. Germline assignment: CDR1 SGHRS and CDR2 YFSETQ. CDR3 protein: CASSSRGEFNEQFF. In nucleotides, the CDR3 is TGCGCCAGCAGCTCTAGGGGTGAGTTCAATGAGCAGTTCTTC.

The rearrangement uses TRBV27 and TRBJ2-7; D is possibly TRBD2 (5 bases). CDR3 length equals 13 residues. The V and J ends lost 6 bases and 3 bases respectively, with 12 bases between them. The germline gives CDR1 MNHEY, CDR2 SMNVEV (reference sequence). The CDR3 spells CASSTRAVYEQYF. The CDR3 DNA sequence: TGTGCCAGCAGCACCAGAGCGGTCTACGAGCAGTACTTC.

This clone has a handful of counts. This CDR3 reads CASSPATGINSPLHF. The CDR3 bases are TGTGCCAGCAGTCCGGCGACAGGGATTAATTCACCCCTCCACTTT. The chain couples TRBV28 to TRBJ1-6, with 7 bases lining up with TRBD1. Germline CDR1 reads MDHEN; CDR2 reads SYDVKM. V lost 5 bases and J lost 6; bases outside the gene matches: 7. CDR3 length equals 15 residues.

The CDR3: CAWSVLDRNSPLHF. The CDR3 nucleotides are TGTGCCTGGAGTGTACTTGATCGGAATTCACCCCTCCACTTT. This chain connects TRBV30 to TRBJ1-6, with D unresolved. Trimming took 0 bases from V and 7 from J, leaving 10 bases between them. Germline V gene data show CDR1 as GTSNPN and CDR2 as SVGIG (reference sequence). The CDR3 has 14 amino acids.

V gene TRBV6-1 combines with J gene TRBJ2-2, with 11 nucleotides matching TRBD1. The CDR3 length is 18 residues. Germline CDR1 is MNHNS and CDR2 is SASEGT. Trimming at V came to 1 base and at J to 3 bases, leaving 7 bases not matched to a gene. The CDR3 region has the DNA TGTGCCAGCAGTGAAGGGACAGGGGGCGCACGGGACACCGGGGAGCTGTTTTTT. It translates to CASSEGTGGARDTGELFF.

This chain links TRBV28 with TRBJ2-7; tentative D call: TRBD2 (5 bases). The CDR3 covers 14 residues. CDR1 is MDHEN, CDR2 SYDVKM, per germline. V lost 7 bases and J lost 0, with 13 bases in between. CDR3: CASNRPGISYEQYF. The CDR3 DNA reads TGTGCCAGCAACCGCCCGGGAATCTCCTACGAGCAGTACTTC. The full variable domain, completed using reference TRBV28 and TRBJ2-7, is DVKVTQSSRYLVKRTGEKVFLECVQDMDHENMFWYRQDPGLGLRLIYFSYDVKMKEKGDIPEGYSVSREKKERFSLILESASTNQTSMYLCASNRPGISYEQYFGPGTRLTVT.

The chain uses TRBV5-1 and TRBJ2-2; TRBD2 aligns across 11 bases. Losses at the gene ends were 1 base for V and 7 bases for J; bases not matched to a gene: 3. Per the germline V gene, CDR1 is SGHRS and CDR2 is YFSETQ. The CDR3 consists of 15 residues. The CDR3 spells CASSLSLAGVGELFF. The CDR3 DNA follows: TGCGCCAGCAGCTTGTCACTAGCGGGAGTCGGGGAGCTGTTTTTT.

The rearrangement joins TRBV2 to TRBJ1-1; D unresolved. This CDR3 comprises 14 residues. Trimming took 4 bases from V and 2 from J, leaving 11 bases between them. Per germline, CDR1 SNHLY and CDR2 FYNNEI. The CDR3 DNA reads TGTGCCAGCAGTGGAGAGTATAGCAACACTGAAGCTTTCTTT. Protein: CASSGEYSNTEAFF.

The V gene is TRBV11-2, the J gene TRBJ2-7, with 9 bases lining up with TRBD1. Germline V lookup: CDR1 SGHAT, CDR2 FQNNGV. The CDR3 length is 15 residues. The ends lost 6 bases at V and 0 bases at J; junction bases unmatched: 6. The CDR3 protein is CASRGQGLSSYEQYF. In nucleotides, the CDR3 is TGTGCCAGCAGGGGACAGGGACTTAGCTCCTACGAGCAGTACTTC. Supplemented by reference TRBV11-2 and TRBJ2-7, the full variable domain reads EAGVAQSPRYKIIEKRQSVAFWCNPISGHATLYWYQQILGQGPKLLIQFQNNGVVDDSQLPKDRFSAERLKGVDSTLKIQPAKLEDSAVYLCASRGQGLSSYEQYFGPGTRLTVT.